The 10 T cell receptor beta chains presented below share a single source sample, sequenced in a study of blood T cells in healthy people across ages. It was with a sample-barcoded 5' primer and a J-beta primer mix that a second PCR of roughly 7 to 12 cycles was run. One entry per CDR3 protein, called by TCRdb with MiXCR from the 5' RACE reads. The table lists some 640,000 distinct CDR3 sequences, approximately 30% of them singletons. Specimen: blood. These receptors came from a woman older than 75 in good health.

The chain carries TRBV2 and TRBJ2-3; 10 bases match TRBD2. Germline lookup yields CDR1 SNHLY and CDR2 FYNNEI. The CDR3 sequence is 11 residues long. Trimming cost V 8 bases and J 14 bases; bases outside gene matches: 7. CDR3 sequence: CASAERGGRYF. The CDR3 DNA reads TGTGCCAGCGCCGAGCGGGGGGGCCGGTATTTT.

This chain links TRBV7-2 with TRBJ2-7; tentatively, D is TRBD1 (6 bases). V was pared by 1 base and J by 3 bases, with 13 bases between. The CDR3 is 15 amino acids. Germline V CDR1 and CDR2: SGHTA, FQGNSA. CDR3 sequence reads: CASSLGPGAFYEQYF. The CDR3 DNA is TGTGCCAGCAGCTTAGGCCCAGGGGCCTTCTACGAGCAGTACTTC.

This clonotype was counted many times. The rearrangement links TRBV5-1 to TRBJ2-1, with a tentative D call TRBD2 (7 bases). Trimming pared 5 bases from V and 3 bases from J, leaving 15 bases between. The CDR3 runs to 15 residues. Per the germline V gene, CDR1 is SGHRS and CDR2 is YFSETQ. CDR3 loop: CASSPPGGLYNEQFF. For the CDR3, the DNA is TGCGCCAGCAGTCCGCCGGGGGGCCTCTACAATGAGCAGTTCTTC.

This clonotype was seen many times. This chain joins TRBV7-3 and TRBJ1-6; D is ambiguous. The V gene's germline CDR1 is SGHTA and CDR2 FQGTGA. The CDR3 has 14 amino acids. V was trimmed by 6 bases and J by 9 bases, leaving 15 bases between them. CDR3 in DNA: TGTGCCAGCAGTTTCCGGGAGTCTGGTTCACCCCTCCACTTT. Residues: CASSFRESGSPLHF.

The gene calls are TRBV20-1 and TRBJ2-1; 13 bases match TRBD2. The CDR3 spans 18 residues. V lost 0 bases to trimming and J lost 5 bases; unmatched junction nucleotides: 10. Germline V gives CDR1 DFQATT, CDR2 SNEGSKA (reference sequence). The chain's CDR3 is CSAREALLAGGLNNEQFF. CDR3 nucleotide sequence: TGCAGTGCTAGAGAGGCCTTACTAGCGGGAGGGTTGAACAATGAGCAGTTCTTC.

The table lists this clonotype with many counts. The chain links TRBV5-1 to TRBJ2-1, with D possibly TRBD1 on 6 matching bases. The V and J ends lost 0 bases and 5 bases respectively, with 9 bases between them. This CDR3 has 14 residues. CDR1 is SGHRS, CDR2 YFSETQ, per germline. The CDR3: CASSLAKGDNEQFF. CDR3 in DNA: TGCGCCAGCAGCTTGGCCAAGGGGGACAATGAGCAGTTCTTC.

With respect to this clonotype: A read error is possible here, since a much larger clone lies one base away. CDR3 loop: CASTAPNEKLFF. For the CDR3, the DNA is TGTGCCAGCACGGCGCCTAATGAAAAACTGTTTTTT. The chain employs TRBV6-1 and TRBJ1-4; the D is unclear. CDR3 length: 12 amino acids. CDR1 and CDR2 from the germline V gene are MNHNS and SASEGT. V lost 7 bases and J lost 3, with 6 bases in between.

Of note for this clonotype: This may arise from a read error, as a much more abundant clone is one base away. The chain uses TRBV7-2 and TRBJ2-1; TRBD2 matches at 11 bases. Germline CDR1 SGHTA, CDR2 FQGNSA. Trimming cost V 4 bases and J 7 bases; bases outside gene matches: 6. The CDR3 contains 15 residues. CDR3 nucleotide sequence: TGTGCCAGCAGCTCCACTCTAGCGGGGGGAAATGAGCAGTTCTTC. Translating gives CASSSTLAGGNEQFF.

Comments on this clonotype: Given a much more abundant clone one base away, this may be a read error. V and J are TRBV3-1 and TRBJ2-1; D uncertain. Gene TRBJ2-7 matches the end of the DNA better, so the J call may be wrong. CDR1 and CDR2 from the germline V gene are LGHDT and YNNKEL (reference sequence). The CDR3 sequence is 14 residues long. CDR3 bases: TGTGCCAGCAGCCAAGATCTCGTTTCCCATGAGCAGTACTTC. Amino acid sequence: CASSQDLVSHEQYF.

This clonotype was picked up many times. This sequence joins TRBV27 and TRBJ2-5; 11 nucleotides line up with TRBD2. CDR1 is MNHEY, CDR2 SMNVEV, per germline (reference sequence). CDR3 length equals 15 residues. The V gene end was trimmed by 7 bases and the J gene end by 1 base; junction bases not matched to a gene: 5. CDR3 bases: TGTGCCAGCACTTCCGGGACTAGCGGCCAAGAGACCCAGTACTTC. As protein: CASTSGTSGQETQYF.